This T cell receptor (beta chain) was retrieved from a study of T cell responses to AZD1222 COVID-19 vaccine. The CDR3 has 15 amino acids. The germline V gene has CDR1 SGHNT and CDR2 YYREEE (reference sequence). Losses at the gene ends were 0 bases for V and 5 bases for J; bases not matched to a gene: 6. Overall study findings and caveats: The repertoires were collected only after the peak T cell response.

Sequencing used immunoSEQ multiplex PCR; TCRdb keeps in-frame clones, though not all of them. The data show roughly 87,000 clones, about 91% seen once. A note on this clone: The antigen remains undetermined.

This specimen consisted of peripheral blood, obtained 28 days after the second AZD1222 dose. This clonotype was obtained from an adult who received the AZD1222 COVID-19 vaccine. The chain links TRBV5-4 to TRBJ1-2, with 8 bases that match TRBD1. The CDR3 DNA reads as TGTGCCAGCAGCTTGGCCGCGGGACAGGATTATGGCTACACCTTC. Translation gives CASSLAAGQDYGYTF.